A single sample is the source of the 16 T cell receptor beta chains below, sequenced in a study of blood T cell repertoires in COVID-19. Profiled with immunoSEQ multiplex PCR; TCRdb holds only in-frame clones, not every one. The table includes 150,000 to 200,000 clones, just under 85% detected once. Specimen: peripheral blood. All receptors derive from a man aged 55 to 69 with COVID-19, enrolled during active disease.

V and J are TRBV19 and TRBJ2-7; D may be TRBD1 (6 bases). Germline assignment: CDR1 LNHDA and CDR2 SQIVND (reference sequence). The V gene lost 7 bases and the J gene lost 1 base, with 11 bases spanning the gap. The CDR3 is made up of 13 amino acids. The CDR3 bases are TGTGCCAGTAACCAGGGGCTGTCCTACGAGCAGTACTTC. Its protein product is CASNQGLSYEQYF.

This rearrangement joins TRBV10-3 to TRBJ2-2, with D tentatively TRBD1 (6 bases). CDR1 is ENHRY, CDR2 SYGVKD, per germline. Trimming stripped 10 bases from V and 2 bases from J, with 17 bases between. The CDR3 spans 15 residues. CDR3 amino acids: CASRGGERNTGELFF. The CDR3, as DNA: TGTGCCAGTCGAGGGGGAGAACGTAACACCGGGGAGCTGTTTTTT.

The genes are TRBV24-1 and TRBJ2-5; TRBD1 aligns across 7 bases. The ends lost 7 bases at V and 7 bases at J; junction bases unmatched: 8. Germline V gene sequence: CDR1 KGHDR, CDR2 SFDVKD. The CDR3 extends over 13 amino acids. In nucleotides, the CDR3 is TGTGCCACCAGGGGAACAGGGGAATCGACCCAGTACTTC. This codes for CATRGTGESTQYF.

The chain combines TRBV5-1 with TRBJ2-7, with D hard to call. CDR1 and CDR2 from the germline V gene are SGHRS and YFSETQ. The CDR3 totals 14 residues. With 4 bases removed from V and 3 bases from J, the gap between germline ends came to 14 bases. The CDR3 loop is CASSRSEAYYEQYF. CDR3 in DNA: TGCGCCAGCAGCCGGTCCGAGGCCTACTACGAGCAGTACTTC.

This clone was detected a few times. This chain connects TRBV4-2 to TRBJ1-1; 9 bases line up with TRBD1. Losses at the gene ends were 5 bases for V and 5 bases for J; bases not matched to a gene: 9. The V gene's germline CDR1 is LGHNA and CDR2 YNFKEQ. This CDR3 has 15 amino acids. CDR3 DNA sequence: TGTGCCAGCAGCTTACCACAGGGGGCAATTACTGAAGCTTTCTTT. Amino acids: CASSLPQGAITEAFF.

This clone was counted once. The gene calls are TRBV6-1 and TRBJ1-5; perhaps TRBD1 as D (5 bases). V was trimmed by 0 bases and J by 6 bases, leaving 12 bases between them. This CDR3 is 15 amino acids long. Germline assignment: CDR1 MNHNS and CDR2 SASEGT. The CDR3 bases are TGTGCCAGCAGTGAAGCGCTTCAGGGAAGTCAGCCCCAGCATTTT. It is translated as CASSEALQGSQPQHF.

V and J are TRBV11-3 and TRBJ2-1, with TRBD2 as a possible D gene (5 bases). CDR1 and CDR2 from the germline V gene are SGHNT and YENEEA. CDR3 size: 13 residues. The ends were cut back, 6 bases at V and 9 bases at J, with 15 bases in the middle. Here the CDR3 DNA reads TGTGCCAGCAGTTCGCTAGCACTGGGTGAGCAGTTCTTC. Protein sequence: CASSSLALGEQFF. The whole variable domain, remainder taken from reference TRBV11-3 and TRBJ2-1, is EAGVVQSPRYKIIEKKQPVAFWCNPISGHNTLYWYLQNLGQGPELLIRYENEEAVDDSQLPKDRFSAERLKGVDSTLKIQPAELGDSAVYLCASSSLALGEQFFGPGTRLTVL.

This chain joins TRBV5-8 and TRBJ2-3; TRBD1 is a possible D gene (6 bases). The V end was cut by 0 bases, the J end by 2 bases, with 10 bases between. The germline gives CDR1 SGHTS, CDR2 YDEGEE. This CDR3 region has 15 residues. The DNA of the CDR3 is TGTGCCAGCAGCTTGGGGACAGTCTCCACAGATACGCAGTATTTT. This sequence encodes CASSLGTVSTDTQYF.

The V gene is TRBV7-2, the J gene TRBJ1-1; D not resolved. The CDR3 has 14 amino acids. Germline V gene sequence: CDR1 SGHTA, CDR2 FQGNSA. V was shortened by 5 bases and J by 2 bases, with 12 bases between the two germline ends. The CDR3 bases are TGTGCCAGCAGCAGTTGGGCCCCAAACACTGAAGCTTTCTTT. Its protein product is CASSSWAPNTEAFF.

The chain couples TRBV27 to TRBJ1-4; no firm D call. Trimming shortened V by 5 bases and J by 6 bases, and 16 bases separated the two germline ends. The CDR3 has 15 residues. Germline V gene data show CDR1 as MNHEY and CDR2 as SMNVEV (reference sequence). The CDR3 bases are TGTGCCAGCAGTCCCGGACTTTTGGGCGATGAAAAACTGTTTTTT. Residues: CASSPGLLGDEKLFF.

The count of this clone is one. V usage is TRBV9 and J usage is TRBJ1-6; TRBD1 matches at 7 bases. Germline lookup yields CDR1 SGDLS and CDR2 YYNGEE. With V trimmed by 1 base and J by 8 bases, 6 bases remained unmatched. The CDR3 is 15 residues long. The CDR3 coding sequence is TGTGCCAGCAGCGTAAGACAGGGAAGGGATTCACCCCTCCACTTT. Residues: CASSVRQGRDSPLHF.

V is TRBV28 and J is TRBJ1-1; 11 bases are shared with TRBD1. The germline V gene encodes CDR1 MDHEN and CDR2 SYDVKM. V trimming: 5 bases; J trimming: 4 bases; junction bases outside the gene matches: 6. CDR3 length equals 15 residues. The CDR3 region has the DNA TGTGCCAGCAGTGGGGCCGGGACAGGGGGCACTGAAGCTTTCTTT. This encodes CASSGAGTGGTEAFF.

The CDR3 region has the DNA TGTGCCTGGAGTACCGACAGGGGGCGCGAAGCTTTCTTT. Amino acid sequence: CAWSTDRGREAFF. The chain links TRBV30 to TRBJ1-1; 10 bases match TRBD1. The CDR3 extends over 13 amino acids. Trimming took 2 bases from V and 8 from J; bases not matched to a gene: 5. Per the germline V gene, CDR1 is GTSNPN and CDR2 is SVGIG (reference sequence).

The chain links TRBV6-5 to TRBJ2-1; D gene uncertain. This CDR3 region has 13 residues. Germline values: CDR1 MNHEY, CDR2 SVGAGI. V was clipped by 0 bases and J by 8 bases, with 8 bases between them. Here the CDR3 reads CASSYSSRDEQFF. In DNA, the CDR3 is TGTGCCAGCAGTTACTCGTCGCGCGATGAGCAGTTCTTC.

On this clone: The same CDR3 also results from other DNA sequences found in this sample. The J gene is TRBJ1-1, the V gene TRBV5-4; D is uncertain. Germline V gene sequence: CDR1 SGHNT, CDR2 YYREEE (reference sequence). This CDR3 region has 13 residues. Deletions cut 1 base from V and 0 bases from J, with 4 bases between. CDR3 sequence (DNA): TGTGCCAGCAGCTTGCAGATGAACACTGAAGCTTTCTTT. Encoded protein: CASSLQMNTEAFF. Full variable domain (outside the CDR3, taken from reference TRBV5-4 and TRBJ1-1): ETGVTQSPTHLIKTRGQQVTLRCSSQSGHNTVSWYQQALGQGPQFIFQYYREEENGRGNFPPRFSGLQFPNYSSELNVNALELDDSALYLCASSLQMNTEAFFGQGTRLTVV.

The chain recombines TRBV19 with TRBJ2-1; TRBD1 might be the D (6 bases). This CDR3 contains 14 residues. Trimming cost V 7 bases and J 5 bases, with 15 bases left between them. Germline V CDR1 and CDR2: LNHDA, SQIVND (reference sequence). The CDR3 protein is CASNSGTTNNEQFF. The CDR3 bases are TGTGCCAGTAACTCCGGGACAACTAACAATGAGCAGTTCTTC.